These 27 T cell receptor beta chains were all obtained from the same sample, sequenced in a study of response to subunit inactivated influenza vaccine. TCRdb fed the RT-PCR reads into MiXCR, producing one record per CDR3 protein. This sample has 750,000 to 850,000 distinct CDR3 sequences, with around 18% found just once. Sample: PBMCs from blood, taken about 5 days after vaccination. These receptors originate from a man over 45 who received an inactivated influenza vaccine.

The rearrangement links TRBV20-1 to TRBJ2-1, with TRBD2 as a possible D gene (5 bases). V was trimmed by 0 bases and J by 2 bases, leaving 11 bases between them. CDR3 size: 15 residues. The germline V gene encodes CDR1 DFQATT and CDR2 SNEGSKA (reference sequence). CDR3 protein: CSARDGGRPYNEQFF. The CDR3 DNA reads TGCAGTGCTAGAGATGGAGGTAGGCCCTACAATGAGCAGTTCTTC.

The genes are TRBV2 and TRBJ2-1; D remains ambiguous. CDR3 length equals 12 residues. V lost 7 bases to trimming and J lost 2 bases, with 6 bases between them. CDR1 is SNHLY, CDR2 FYNNEI, per germline. This CDR3 reads CASILTYNEQFF. DNA for the CDR3: TGTGCCAGCATTCTGACCTACAATGAGCAGTTCTTC.

V gene TRBV4-2 combines with J gene TRBJ2-1, with D tentatively TRBD2 (5 bases). Trimming pared 8 bases from V and 9 bases from J, leaving 17 bases between. The germline gives CDR1 LGHNA, CDR2 YNFKEQ. The CDR3 spans 13 residues. CDR3: CASAQGSVGEQFF. In DNA form, the CDR3 reads TGTGCCAGCGCCCAAGGGAGCGTAGGTGAGCAGTTCTTC.

In DNA, the CDR3 is TGTGCCAGCAACCGGGAGGACGAGCAGTACTTC. Its translation is CASNREDEQYF. The V call is TRBV5-6, the J call TRBJ2-7, with 7 bases identical to TRBD2. J lost 5 bases, V lost 6 bases, and 2 bases had no gene match. Germline V gives CDR1 SGHDT, CDR2 YYEEEE. CDR3 length: 11 residues.

This clonotype showed up just a few times. The rearrangement uses TRBV28 and TRBJ1-5; unclear D gene. The CDR3 extends over 14 amino acids. Germline V CDR1 and CDR2: MDHEN, SYDVKM. The germline V and J ends were trimmed by 2 bases and 6 bases, with 11 bases remaining between them. The CDR3 DNA reads TGTGCCAGCAGTTTAGTTTTTGCAGGTCAGCCCCAGCATTTT. Translating it yields CASSLVFAGQPQHF.

This clonotype was counted only a few times. The genes are TRBV12-3 or TRBV12-4 and TRBJ1-4; D remains unclear. The CDR3 has 13 residues. Trimming took off 5 bases at V and 2 bases at J, with 6 bases between the two ends. The CDR3 DNA is TGTGCCAGCAGTGCATTCACTAATGAAAAACTGTTTTTT. Residues: CASSAFTNEKLFF.

The rearrangement uses TRBV11-2 and TRBJ2-5, with D perhaps matching TRBD1 (5 bases). V was cut by 3 bases and J by 5 bases, with 22 bases left in between. Germline V gene data show CDR1 as SGHAT and CDR2 as FQNNGV. The CDR3 runs 17 residues. DNA of the CDR3: TGTGCCAGCAGCTTTTTAAGACAGTTGAAAGCCCTGGAGACCCAGTACTTC. This gives the protein CASSFLRQLKALETQYF.

This clonotype appeared once. This sequence joins TRBV20-1 and TRBJ2-7, with D uncertain. Germline V gene sequence: CDR1 DFQATT, CDR2 SNEGSKA (reference sequence). The CDR3 covers 13 residues. The V end lost 0 bases, the J end lost 7 bases, and 13 bases lay between the germline ends. The CDR3 DNA is TGCAGTGCTAGAGATGTAGGCACCGGGGAGCAGTACTTC. It encodes CSARDVGTGEQYF.

V is TRBV11-2 and J is TRBJ2-7, with 7 bases aligning to TRBD2. Trimming took 5 bases from V and 7 from J; bases not matched to a gene: 17. The CDR3 consists of 16 residues. Germline V gives CDR1 SGHAT, CDR2 FQNNGV. The CDR3 sequence: CASSPLAGVTTGEQYF. The CDR3 region has the DNA TGTGCCAGCAGCCCGCTGGCGGGAGTTACCACGGGAGAGCAGTACTTC.

The chain has TRBV6-2 or TRBV6-3 and TRBJ2-1, with D perhaps given as TRBD1 or TRBD2 (6 bases each). Germline V gene sequence: CDR1 MNHEY, CDR2 SVGEGT. The CDR3 length is 14 residues. Trimming shortened V by 3 bases and J by 4 bases, and 10 bases separated the two germline ends. The CDR3 DNA reads TGTGCCAGCAGTTATTGGAGGGGGTACAATGAGCAGTTCTTC. Translating it yields CASSYWRGYNEQFF.

The V and J genes are TRBV15 and TRBJ1-5; 7 bases align to TRBD1. The V and J ends lost 5 bases and 1 base, in that order; junction bases with no gene match: 11. The CDR3 has 17 amino acids. Looked up from germline, CDR1 is LNHNV and CDR2 is YYDKDF (reference sequence). CDR3 loop: CATSVSPTGASNQPQHF. The CDR3 DNA follows: TGTGCCACCAGCGTCAGTCCAACAGGGGCAAGCAATCAGCCCCAGCATTTT.

In this sample, this clonotype turned up many times. The chain carries TRBV5-1 and TRBJ2-1; D remains unclear. Germline CDR1 SGHRS, CDR2 YFSETQ. Trimming left V 6 bases short and J 4 bases short, with 11 bases between. The CDR3 consists of 13 residues. CDR3 region: CASNPDDYNEQFF. DNA for the CDR3: TGCGCCAGCAACCCAGACGATTACAATGAGCAGTTCTTC.

This clonotype was picked up a small number of times. The chain combines TRBV9 with TRBJ1-2; D remains unclear. Germline CDR1 reads SGDLS; CDR2 reads YYNGEE. The CDR3 is made up of 15 amino acids. V was clipped by 0 bases and J by 3 bases, with 12 bases between them. The CDR3 loop is CASSVGPRRDYGYTF. In DNA, the CDR3 is TGTGCCAGCAGCGTAGGACCCCGACGGGACTATGGCTACACCTTC. The variable domain in full, completed from reference TRBV9 and TRBJ1-2, reads DSGVTQTPKHLITATGQRVTLRCSPRSGDLSVYWYQQSLDQGLQFLIQYYNGEERAKGNILERFSAQQFPDLHSELNLSSLELGDSALYFCASSVGPRRDYGYTFGSGTRLTVV.

The V and J genes are TRBV6-5 and TRBJ2-1, with TRBD2 as a possible D gene (6 bases). Between the trimmed V and J ends, which lost 2 bases and 9 bases, there was a span of 20 bases. The CDR3 extends over 16 amino acids. Germline V gene lookup returns CDR1 MNHEY and CDR2 SVGAGI. CDR3 nucleotides: TGTGCCAGCAGTTACGGGACTGCCAGAGATTCTGGTGAGCAGTTCTTC. This translates into CASSYGTARDSGEQFF.

This clonotype has ten or more counts. This chain links TRBV20-1 with TRBJ1-5; D unclear. This CDR3 is 13 amino acids long. Germline values: CDR1 DFQATT, CDR2 SNEGSKA (reference sequence). V lost 6 bases and J lost 2, with 11 bases in between. The CDR3 DNA reads TGCAGTGCGGATAGGGTGGGCAATCAGCCCCAGCATTTT. The encoded protein is CSADRVGNQPQHF.

This chain links TRBV5-1 with TRBJ2-5; tentatively, D is TRBD1 or TRBD2 (5 bases each). The V and J ends lost 4 bases and 0 bases respectively, with 13 bases between them. The CDR3 has 15 residues. Looked up from germline, CDR1 is SGHRS and CDR2 is YFSETQ. The CDR3 protein is CASSPGTQNQETQYF. CDR3 nucleotides: TGCGCCAGCAGCCCCGGGACGCAAAACCAAGAGACCCAGTACTTC. Together with reference TRBV5-1 and TRBJ2-5, the CDR3 gives the full variable domain: KAGVTQTPRYLIKTRGQQVTLSCSPISGHRSVSWYQQTPGQGLQFLFEYFSETQRNKGNFPGRFSGRQFSNSRSEMNVSTLELGDSALYLCASSPGTQNQETQYFGPGTRLLVL.

A few counts support this clonotype. V usage is TRBV20-1 and J usage is TRBJ1-5; D may be TRBD1 (5 bases). Germline CDR1 DFQATT, CDR2 SNEGSKA (reference sequence). The V end lost 6 bases, the J end lost 4 bases, and 10 bases lay between the germline ends. There are 12 residues in the CDR3. The CDR3 is CSADTGNQPQHF. As DNA, the CDR3 is TGCAGTGCCGACACAGGAAATCAGCCCCAGCATTTT.

The chain couples TRBV12-3 or TRBV12-4 to TRBJ1-1; TRBD1 aligns across 8 bases. V lost 3 bases to trimming and J lost 7 bases; unmatched junction nucleotides: 7. This CDR3 spans 14 amino acids. CDR3 DNA sequence: TGTGCCAGCAGTTTTACAGGGGGTGGGGATGAAGCTTTCTTT. It is translated as CASSFTGGGDEAFF.

Only a few counts were recorded for this clonotype. V and J are TRBV20-1 and TRBJ2-4; 8 bases fit TRBD1. CDR1 and CDR2 (germline): DFQATT, SNEGSKA (reference sequence). V shed 6 bases and J 1 base; nucleotides not matched to a gene: 2. CDR3 size: 13 residues. The CDR3 bases are TGCAGTGCGACAGGGGACGCCAAAAACATTCAGTACTTC. Its translation is CSATGDAKNIQYF.

The chain employs TRBV7-6 and TRBJ2-7, with TRBD1 identical over 7 bases. Trimming removed 3 bases from V and 5 bases from J; junction bases left unmatched: 4. CDR3 length: 13 residues. Germline V lookup: CDR1 SGHVS, CDR2 FNYEAQ. The CDR3, as DNA: TGTGCCAGCAGCTTGAGACAGGGCCACGAGCAGTACTTC. This codes for CASSLRQGHEQYF.

The rearrangement uses TRBV27 and TRBJ2-1, with 7 nucleotides matching TRBD1. Per germline, CDR1 MNHEY and CDR2 SMNVEV (reference sequence). Trimming at V came to 5 bases and at J to 5 bases, leaving 9 bases not matched to a gene. The CDR3 sequence is 15 residues long. This CDR3 reads CASSPLKGAHNEQFF. CDR3 coding DNA: TGTGCCAGCAGTCCACTTAAGGGGGCGCACAATGAGCAGTTCTTC.

The gene calls are TRBV5-1 and TRBJ2-1; 9 bases line up with TRBD2. The CDR3 is 17 amino acids. CDR1 and CDR2 (germline): SGHRS, YFSETQ. J gave up 4 bases and V 4 bases, and 12 bases lay outside the gene matches. This CDR3 reads CASSVGGLARIYNEQFF. For the CDR3, the DNA is TGCGCCAGCAGCGTGGGAGGACTAGCGAGAATATACAATGAGCAGTTCTTC.

This clonotype has only a few counts. The rearrangement joins TRBV6-5 to TRBJ2-3; TRBD2 aligns across 7 bases. CDR1 and CDR2 (germline): MNHEY, SVGAGI. The CDR3 totals 15 residues. The V and J ends lost 5 bases and 0 bases, in that order; junction bases with no gene match: 5. The CDR3 sequence: CASSNGGSSTDTQYF. In nucleotides, the CDR3 is TGTGCCAGCAGTAACGGGGGGTCAAGCACAGATACGCAGTATTTT.

The chain joins TRBV4-3 to TRBJ1-1, with D unresolved. The V end lost 4 bases, the J end lost 0 bases, and 12 bases lay between the germline ends. Germline loops: CDR1 LGHNA, CDR2 YSLEER. The CDR3 length is 15 residues. The CDR3 DNA reads as TGCGCCAGCAGCCTCCGCTGGGAGTTGAACACTGAAGCTTTCTTT. Its translation is CASSLRWELNTEAFF.

This clonotype was observed at least ten times. The chain combines TRBV5-1 with TRBJ2-7; weak D call: TRBD1 (6 bases). Germline CDR1 SGHRS, CDR2 YFSETQ. The CDR3 has 14 residues. The V end was cut by 0 bases, the J end by 3 bases, with 10 bases between. CDR3 sequence reads: CASSLAGQNYEQYF. The CDR3 nucleotides are TGCGCCAGCAGCTTGGCGGGACAAAACTACGAGCAGTACTTC.

This chain joins TRBV5-1 and TRBJ2-5, with 7 nucleotides matching TRBD2. With 6 bases clipped from V and 2 bases from J, the junction kept 7 bases outside the gene matches. The length of the CDR3 is 14 residues. Germline assignment: CDR1 SGHRS and CDR2 YFSETQ. CDR3 bases: TGCGCCAGCACCCTGGGAGGGGCGCAAGAGACCCAGTACTTC. It yields the protein CASTLGGAQETQYF.

The rearrangement uses TRBV14 and TRBJ2-7; D may be TRBD1 (6 bases). The CDR3 runs to 16 residues. Germline CDR1 SGHDN, CDR2 FVKESK. The V and J ends lost 1 base and 3 bases respectively, with 16 bases between them. The CDR3 region is CASSQATGIGGYEQYF. The CDR3 DNA reads as TGTGCCAGCAGCCAAGCCACAGGGATCGGAGGCTACGAGCAGTACTTC.